The 27 T cell receptor beta chains below come from one sample, sequenced in a study of control samples from healthy donors and cancer patients. Profiling relied on immunoSEQ multiplex PCR, and the TCRdb table lists in-frame clones only, not all of them. This sample has 200,000 or so clones; around 94% occur once, and the top ten carry about 1.6%. Material: blood. Every receptor here comes from a man over 45 in good health.

This clone showed up just once. The chain employs TRBV9 and TRBJ2-6; tentative D call: TRBD1 (5 bases). The V gene lost 3 bases and the J gene lost 4 bases, with 14 bases spanning the gap. The CDR3 runs 16 residues. In germline, CDR1 is SGDLS, CDR2 YYNGEE. The CDR3 loop is CASSDVRVGGANVLTF. CDR3 in DNA: TGTGCCAGCAGCGATGTCAGGGTCGGCGGGGCCAACGTCCTGACTTTC. Together with reference TRBV9 and TRBJ2-6, the CDR3 gives the full variable domain: DSGVTQTPKHLITATGQRVTLRCSPRSGDLSVYWYQQSLDQGLQFLIQYYNGEERAKGNILERFSAQQFPDLHSELNLSSLELGDSALYFCASSDVRVGGANVLTFGAGSRLTVL.

The chain is built from TRBV5-1 and TRBJ2-1; D may be TRBD1 (6 bases). Trimming pared 4 bases from V and 5 bases from J, leaving 16 bases between. CDR1 is SGHRS and CDR2 is YFSETQ in the germline V gene. The CDR3 sequence is 15 residues long. CDR3: CASSPTDRNNNEQFF. The CDR3 DNA is TGCGCCAGCAGCCCAACAGACAGGAACAACAATGAGCAGTTCTTC.

The rearrangement links TRBV4-1 to TRBJ2-5, with D unresolved. This CDR3 spans 13 amino acids. Trimming removed 1 base from V and 4 bases from J, with 7 bases in between. Germline V CDR1 and CDR2: MGHRA, YSYEKL. The CDR3 loop is CASSQAMPETQYF. DNA of the CDR3: TGCGCCAGCAGCCAAGCCATGCCAGAGACCCAGTACTTC.

In its sample, this clone was seen once. One junction end does not reproduce the germline sequence, and a read error may be involved. The V gene is TRBV7-2, the J gene TRBJ2-7; D perhaps matches TRBD1 (5 bases). Germline loops: CDR1 SGHTA, CDR2 FQGNSA. The CDR3 totals 11 residues. The CDR3 DNA follows: TGTGCCAGCAGCTTACCAGGGCCGCCCCTCTTC. Its protein is CASSLPGPPLF.

This clone was recorded once. J is TRBJ1-5 and V is TRBV7-8; tentative D call: TRBD1 (5 bases). The CDR3 runs 16 residues. V lost 5 bases and J lost 7, with 21 bases in between. Germline V gene sequence: CDR1 SGHVS, CDR2 FQNEAQ. CDR3 nucleotide sequence: TGTGCCAGCAGCCTAAGTCAGGCGGGGGAACGGCAGCCCCAGCATTTT. Protein product: CASSLSQAGERQPQHF.

The chain uses TRBV7-6 and TRBJ2-6; weak D call: TRBD1 (5 bases). V was trimmed by 0 bases and J by 0 bases, leaving 9 bases between them. The CDR3 length is 17 residues. Germline CDR1 and CDR2: SGHVS and FNYEAQ. The DNA for the CDR3 is TGTGCCAGCAGCTTAGCGCTTCAGGGCTCTGGGGCCAACGTCCTGACTTTC. Its protein product is CASSLALQGSGANVLTF.

The chain is built from TRBV27 and TRBJ1-4, with no clear D. The germline V and J ends were trimmed by 6 bases and 4 bases, with 9 bases remaining between them. This CDR3 region has 13 residues. The germline gives CDR1 MNHEY, CDR2 SMNVEV (reference sequence). CDR3 DNA: TGTGCCAGCAGGAGGGCCCTTAATGAAAAACTGTTTTTT. Protein product: CASRRALNEKLFF.

This chain connects TRBV6-6 to TRBJ2-3; TRBD2 is a possible D gene (5 bases). Germline V lookup: CDR1 MNHNY, CDR2 SVGAGI (reference sequence). This CDR3 has 16 residues. The germline V and J ends were trimmed by 0 bases and 2 bases, with 12 bases remaining between them. CDR3 residues: CASSYSVDSTTDTQYF. CDR3 DNA: TGTGCCAGCAGTTACTCCGTGGACTCAACCACAGATACGCAGTATTTT.

The chain uses TRBV19 and TRBJ2-7, with a weak D call TRBD1 (5 bases). The CDR3 runs to 12 residues. Per germline, CDR1 LNHDA and CDR2 SQIVND (reference sequence). The V and J ends lost 10 bases and 3 bases respectively, with 13 bases between them. CDR3 bases: TGTGCCAATCTCCCCGACAGCTACGAGCAGTACGTC. Protein product: CANLPDSYEQYV.

The gene calls are TRBV9 and TRBJ2-6; D uncertain. The CDR3 consists of 15 residues. The germline V gene has CDR1 SGDLS and CDR2 YYNGEE. V was clipped by 2 bases and J by 0 bases, with 6 bases between them. The CDR3: CASSVRNSGANVLTF. CDR3 nucleotide sequence: TGTGCCAGCAGCGTCAGAAACTCTGGGGCCAACGTCCTGACTTTC. Full variable domain (remainder filled in from reference TRBV9 and TRBJ2-6): DSGVTQTPKHLITATGQRVTLRCSPRSGDLSVYWYQQSLDQGLQFLIQYYNGEERAKGNILERFSAQQFPDLHSELNLSSLELGDSALYFCASSVRNSGANVLTFGAGSRLTVL.

The V and J genes are TRBV24-1 and TRBJ1-5; unclear D gene. Per the germline V gene, CDR1 is KGHDR and CDR2 is SFDVKD. With 4 bases removed from V and 3 bases from J, the gap between germline ends came to 9 bases. This CDR3 is built from 14 residues. CDR3 region: CATSDWQDNQPQHF. The CDR3 bases are TGTGCCACCAGTGACTGGCAAGACAATCAGCCCCAGCATTTT.

The rearrangement links TRBV5-6 to TRBJ2-7, with TRBD2 matching 7 bases. Germline CDR1 is SGHDT and CDR2 is YYEEEE. The CDR3 spans 15 residues. V was clipped by 4 bases and J by 3 bases; unmatched bases: 10. CDR3 loop: CASSPKGGRYYEQYF. The CDR3 DNA reads TGTGCCAGCAGCCCCAAGGGAGGGAGATACTACGAGCAGTACTTC.

The rearrangement links TRBV19 to TRBJ1-1; 10 bases match TRBD1. The junction had 4 bases not matched to a gene; V was cut back by 5 bases and J by 1 base. Germline values: CDR1 LNHDA, CDR2 SQIVND (reference sequence). The CDR3 runs 15 residues. CDR3 nucleotides: TGTGCCAGTAGTCCTCGGGACAGGGGGAACACTGAAGCTTTCTTT. Translating gives CASSPRDRGNTEAFF.

This clone appeared a single time. V usage is TRBV24-1 and J usage is TRBJ2-3; D is possibly TRBD1 (7 bases). Trimming removed 3 bases from V and 5 bases from J, with 14 bases in between. The germline CDR1 and CDR2 sequences are KGHDR and SFDVKD. This CDR3 is 15 amino acids long. This CDR3 is CATSDRGTVQDTQYF. DNA for the CDR3: TGTGCCACCAGTGATCGGGGGACAGTCCAAGATACGCAGTATTTT.

The chain is built from TRBV6-5 and TRBJ2-5; D might be TRBD1 (5 bases). Germline V CDR1 and CDR2: MNHEY, SVGAGI. V shed 6 bases and J shed 9 bases, with 17 bases lying between them. This CDR3 is built from 13 residues. CDR3 sequence (DNA): TGTGCCAGCAGGCCAGGGCCCTCCACGGCCCAGTACTTC. Protein sequence: CASRPGPSTAQYF.

As to this clone: Other DNA sequences within the sample encode an identical CDR3. V and J are TRBV5-6 and TRBJ1-1, with a weak D call TRBD1 (5 bases). The germline gives CDR1 SGHDT, CDR2 YYEEEE. CDR3 length: 13 amino acids. V was clipped by 0 bases and J by 5 bases, with 8 bases between them. The CDR3 DNA is TGTGCCAGCAGCTTGGGCGGGGGGACTGAAGCTTTCTTT. Its protein product is CASSLGGGTEAFF.

The rearrangement uses TRBV5-1 and TRBJ1-4; maybe TRBD1 (6 bases). The V gene's germline CDR1 is SGHRS and CDR2 YFSETQ. Trimming left V 5 bases short and J 8 bases short, with 22 bases between. This CDR3 has 16 residues. The CDR3 reads CASRPDSAWNGEKLFF. CDR3 sequence (DNA): TGCGCCAGCAGACCGGACAGTGCCTGGAATGGGGAAAAACTGTTTTTT.

The V call is TRBV19, the J call TRBJ2-4; D is possibly TRBD2 (7 bases). The CDR3 is made up of 17 amino acids. Trimming cost V 7 bases and J 0 bases, with 19 bases left between them. The germline gives CDR1 LNHDA, CDR2 SQIVND (reference sequence). CDR3 amino acids: CASTRRAGDIAKNIQYF. The CDR3 DNA sequence: TGTGCCAGTACCCGACGGGCGGGGGACATAGCCAAAAACATTCAGTACTTC.

CDR3 amino acids: CASSEQGWQTQYF. As DNA, the CDR3 is TGTGCCAGCAGTGAACAGGGTTGGCAGACCCAGTACTTC. The chain couples TRBV6-1 to TRBJ2-5, with D possibly TRBD1 on 5 matching bases. Trimming shortened V by 2 bases and J by 6 bases, and 10 bases separated the two germline ends. Germline CDR1 reads MNHNS; CDR2 reads SASEGT. The CDR3 loop spans 13 amino acids.

This sequence joins TRBV27 and TRBJ2-1; D possibly corresponds to TRBD2 (5 bases). The CDR3 spans 15 residues. Germline CDR1 is MNHEY and CDR2 is SMNVEV (reference sequence). V was trimmed by 6 bases and J by 5 bases, leaving 17 bases between them. The CDR3 is CASRLIASANNEQFF. The CDR3 bases are TGTGCCAGCAGGCTCATAGCGTCGGCCAACAATGAGCAGTTCTTC.

The rearrangement uses TRBV30 and TRBJ2-7, with 13 nucleotides matching TRBD2. Germline V gene sequence: CDR1 GTSNPN, CDR2 SVGIG (reference sequence). The CDR3 loop spans 13 amino acids. The trim removed 5 bases at V and 6 bases at J, leaving 4 bases unmatched. CDR3 protein: CAWGLAGDSEQYF. The DNA of the CDR3 is TGTGCCTGGGGACTAGCGGGGGATTCCGAGCAGTACTTC.

The chain employs TRBV11-2 and TRBJ1-2; D remains unclear. Trimming shortened V by 5 bases and J by 0 bases, and 7 bases separated the two germline ends. Germline CDR1 SGHAT, CDR2 FQNNGV. This CDR3 region has 13 residues. The CDR3 region has the DNA TGTGCCAGCAGCGTCGACACTAACTATGGCTACACCTTC. Protein product: CASSVDTNYGYTF.

This rearrangement joins TRBV19 to TRBJ1-1; D ambiguous. Germline V gene data show CDR1 as LNHDA and CDR2 as SQIVND (reference sequence). Trimming shortened V by 3 bases and J by 0 bases, and 8 bases separated the two germline ends. The length of the CDR3 is 14 residues. In nucleotides, the CDR3 is TGTGCCAGTAGTATGGAGGGCTTGAACACTGAAGCTTTCTTT. It yields the protein CASSMEGLNTEAFF.

In the case of this clone: Distinct nucleotide sequences in the sample also encode this CDR3. The gene calls are TRBV5-6 and TRBJ2-5; no definite D call. Germline V gene sequence: CDR1 SGHDT, CDR2 YYEEEE. The CDR3 covers 14 residues. The V gene lost 0 bases and the J gene lost 5 bases, with 11 bases spanning the gap. The CDR3 loop is CASSLGLAGETQYF. CDR3 bases: TGTGCCAGCAGCTTGGGTCTCGCCGGGGAGACCCAGTACTTC. Based on the CDR3 plus reference TRBV5-6 and TRBJ2-5, the full variable domain is DAGVTQSPTHLIKTRGQQVTLRCSPKSGHDTVSWYQQALGQGPQFIFQYYEEEERQRGNFPDRFSGHQFPNYSSELNVNALLLGDSALYLCASSLGLAGETQYFGPGTRLLVL.

The V gene is TRBV7-2, the J gene TRBJ2-3, with a possible D match to TRBD1 (6 bases). Trimming took 0 bases from V and 2 from J, leaving 6 bases between them. Germline lookup yields CDR1 SGHTA and CDR2 FQGNSA. This CDR3 is 14 amino acids long. CDR3 DNA sequence: TGTGCCAGCAGCTTAGCGGGGGCCACAGATACGCAGTATTTT. The encoded protein is CASSLAGATDTQYF.

V and J are TRBV7-8 and TRBJ1-1; D perhaps matches TRBD1 (5 bases). Germline assignment: CDR1 SGHVS and CDR2 FQNEAQ. This CDR3 region has 14 residues. With 4 bases removed from V and 3 bases from J, the gap between germline ends came to 12 bases. Here the CDR3 reads CASSWQGLDTEAFF. The CDR3 region has the DNA TGTGCCAGCAGCTGGCAGGGCCTGGACACTGAAGCTTTCTTT.

The chain uses TRBV6-2 or TRBV6-3 and TRBJ1-1; tentatively, D is TRBD1 (6 bases). The germline gives CDR1 MNHEY, CDR2 SVGEGT. Trimming removed 2 bases at V and 6 bases at J, with 10 bases between. The CDR3 totals 13 residues. The CDR3 DNA is TGTGCCAGCAGTTACATACAGGGAGCTGAAGCTTTCTTT. This sequence encodes CASSYIQGAEAFF.